This entry lists 25 T cell receptor beta chains sequenced from one sample in a study of T cells in Graves' hyperthyroidism and ophthalmopathy. TCR beta CDR3 regions were amplified from RNA transcripts. TCR CDR3 regions were first amplified by RT-PCR with HTBI primers. Via MiXCR, TCRdb re-called the multiplex PCR reads, giving one row per CDR3 protein. The table has fewer than 500,000 distinct CDR3 sequences, roughly 15% seen once. Sequencing was done on a sample of blood. Source of these receptors: a woman under 40 with Graves' ophthalmopathy.

This clonotype was picked up many times. The V gene is TRBV9, the J gene TRBJ2-1; 7 bases are shared with TRBD1. The CDR3 totals 15 residues. J gave up 5 bases and V 4 bases, and 9 bases lay outside the gene matches. Germline V gene sequence: CDR1 SGDLS, CDR2 YYNGEE. The CDR3 region has the DNA TGTGCCAGCAGCCACAGGGGCTCTCCGAACAATGAGCAGTTCTTC. This translates into CASSHRGSPNNEQFF.

Remarks on this clonotype: A much larger clonotype is one base distant, so this may be a read error. Likely a read error: the CDR3 ends without its conserved phenylalanine or tryptophan. The chain recombines TRBV28 with TRBJ2-5; 8 bases line up with TRBD1. The CDR3 is made up of 13 amino acids. The V gene's germline CDR1 is MDHEN and CDR2 SYDVKM. Trimming removed 11 bases from V and 6 bases from J; junction bases left unmatched: 11. DNA of the CDR3: TGTGCCGGATCCGGACAGGGCACGCAGACCCAGTACCTC. Translating it yields CAGSGQGTQTQYL.

This clonotype was counted many times. This chain uses TRBV5-5 with TRBJ1-5; no clear D. Germline V gene lookup returns CDR1 SGHKS and CDR2 YYEKEE (reference sequence). The CDR3 sequence is 16 residues long. The germline V and J ends were trimmed by 6 bases and 3 bases, with 19 bases remaining between them. The CDR3 loop is CASTNGMQNYNQPQHF. The CDR3, as DNA: TGTGCCAGCACAAATGGAATGCAAAACTACAATCAGCCCCAGCATTTT.

V and J are TRBV5-1 and TRBJ2-3; 12 bases agree with TRBD2. Germline values: CDR1 SGHRS, CDR2 YFSETQ. This CDR3 spans 18 amino acids. V shed 2 bases and J 4 bases; nucleotides not matched to a gene: 11. CDR3 DNA: TGCGCCAGCAGCTTAAGGCCGCTAGCGGGGGGGCCGGCAGATACGCAGTATTTT. This encodes CASSLRPLAGGPADTQYF.

This clonotype was found many times. This sequence joins TRBV27 and TRBJ2-5; 12 bases map to TRBD2. Germline-derived CDR1 and CDR2 are MNHEY and SMNVEV (reference sequence). V was clipped by 8 bases and J by 1 base; unmatched bases: 5. This CDR3 comprises 15 residues. The CDR3 DNA is TGTGCCAGCGGAACTAGCGGGGGGCCCCAAGAGACCCAGTACTTC. Residues: CASGTSGGPQETQYF.

There are many counts of this clonotype. Likely a read error: the CDR3 ends without its conserved phenylalanine or tryptophan. The chain recombines TRBV11-2 with TRBJ1-1, with D maybe TRBD1 (5 bases). Trimming removed 3 bases from V and 0 bases from J, with 8 bases in between. The CDR3 is made up of 14 amino acids. Germline values: CDR1 SGHAT, CDR2 FQNNGV. CDR3 DNA: TGTGCCAGCAGCTTGGGGGTGTTGAACACTGAAGCTTTCCTT. Its translation is CASSLGVLNTEAFL.

This clonotype was recorded at least ten times. The chain is built from TRBV12-3 or TRBV12-4 and TRBJ2-7, with D uncertain. This CDR3 contains 12 residues. The V and J ends lost 6 bases and 5 bases respectively, with 11 bases between them. This chain's CDR3 is CASSLGFHEQYF. Written as DNA, the CDR3 is TGTGCCAGCAGCTTGGGATTCCACGAGCAGTACTTC.

This clonotype showed up many times. The chain carries TRBV11-2 and TRBJ1-2; weak D call: TRBD1 (5 bases). This CDR3 has 17 amino acids. Trimming shortened V by 1 base and J by 3 bases, and 18 bases separated the two germline ends. Germline CDR1 SGHAT, CDR2 FQNNGV. The CDR3 DNA follows: TGTGCCAGCAGCTTAGTGTACGGGGGGGGAATGGACTATGGCTACACCTTC. It codes for CASSLVYGGGMDYGYTF.

This clonotype was detected many times. The rearrangement links TRBV28 to TRBJ1-2, with D perhaps TRBD1 (5 bases). This CDR3 is 13 amino acids long. Germline assignment: CDR1 MDHEN and CDR2 SYDVKM. V lost 7 bases, J lost 9 bases, and 18 bases lay in between. The chain's CDR3 is CASNFLGDVSYTF. CDR3 DNA sequence: TGTGCCAGCAACTTCTTGGGGGATGTGAGCTACACCTTC.

This clonotype was picked up a small number of times. This chain joins TRBV25-1 and TRBJ1-4; 8 positions match TRBD1. The CDR3 contains 13 residues. The V segment lost 8 bases and the J segment 6 bases; nucleotides outside the gene matches: 5. Looked up from germline, CDR1 is MGHDK and CDR2 is SYGVNS. The CDR3 nucleotides read TGTGCCAGCGGACAGGGTGGAGATGAAAAACTGTTTTTT. Translated: CASGQGGDEKLFF.

This clonotype was seen at least ten times. The rearrangement links TRBV28 to TRBJ2-5, with D maybe TRBD1 (6 bases). Germline CDR1 reads MDHEN; CDR2 reads SYDVKM. The CDR3 extends over 15 amino acids. V was shortened by 1 base and J by 3 bases, with 12 bases between the two germline ends. CDR3 protein: CASSLLRHREETQYF. The CDR3 DNA sequence: TGTGCCAGCAGTTTATTGAGGCACAGGGAAGAGACCCAGTACTTC. The full variable domain, rest sourced from reference TRBV28 and TRBJ2-5, is DVKVTQSSRYLVKRTGEKVFLECVQDMDHENMFWYRQDPGLGLRLIYFSYDVKMKEKGDIPEGYSVSREKKERFSLILESASTNQTSMYLCASSLLRHREETQYFGPGTRLLVL.

This chain uses TRBV5-6 with TRBJ2-3, with D perhaps matching TRBD1 or TRBD2 (5 bases each). V lost 0 bases and J 2 bases, leaving 10 bases between the germline ends. Germline CDR1 SGHDT, CDR2 YYEEEE. This CDR3 is built from 15 residues. The CDR3: CASSLGVGTTDTQYF. The CDR3 nucleotides read TGTGCCAGCAGCTTGGGGGTAGGGACCACAGATACGCAGTATTTT.

In the case of this clonotype: This likely comes from a read error, as the CDR3 has no conserved phenylalanine or tryptophan at its end. The CDR3 spells CASSQRTGGPGELFL. Here the CDR3 DNA reads TGTGCCAGCAGCCAAAGGACAGGGGGCCCCGGGGAGCTGTTTCTT. The chain has TRBV3-1 and TRBJ2-2; 11 nucleotides agree with TRBD1. Germline V CDR1 and CDR2: LGHDT, YNNKEL (reference sequence). Germline trimming cut 2 bases from V and 6 bases from J; bases unmatched to any gene: 2. The CDR3 spans 15 residues.

This clonotype showed up many times. The DNA for the CDR3 is TGTGCCAGCAGTTACAATACAGGGAACTATGGCTACACCTTC. This translates into CASSYNTGNYGYTF. The chain links TRBV6-1 to TRBJ1-2; possibly TRBD1 for D (6 bases). Germline CDR1 MNHNS, CDR2 SASEGT. Trimming cost V 5 bases and J 2 bases, with 12 bases left between them. This CDR3 spans 14 amino acids.

This clonotype was picked up a small number of times. This sequence joins TRBV19 and TRBJ2-2; TRBD2 agrees at 12 bases. The germline V gene has CDR1 LNHDA and CDR2 SQIVND (reference sequence). The CDR3 totals 17 residues. V dropped 3 bases and J dropped 7; count of bases not matched to a gene: 9. The CDR3 sequence is CASSIRASGGANGELFF. The DNA for the CDR3 is TGTGCCAGTAGTATTCGAGCTAGCGGGGGGGCGAACGGGGAGCTGTTTTTT.

This clonotype has ten or more counts. V gene TRBV19 combines with J gene TRBJ1-1; D is unresolved. The V gene lost 9 bases and the J gene lost 4 bases, with 18 bases spanning the gap. The CDR3 has 14 amino acids. Per the germline V gene, CDR1 is LNHDA and CDR2 is SQIVND (reference sequence). The CDR3 nucleotides are TGTGCCAGCCAGGTTGCAGTGGGTTCCACTGAAGCTTTCTTT. Protein: CASQVAVGSTEAFF.

V usage is TRBV5-8 and J usage is TRBJ2-3, with no clear D. This CDR3 spans 15 amino acids. Trimming stripped 3 bases from V and 2 bases from J, with 13 bases between. The germline gives CDR1 SGHTS, CDR2 YDEGEE. CDR3 region: CASSSGVQDTDTQYF. For the CDR3, the DNA is TGTGCCAGCAGCTCGGGCGTCCAGGACACAGATACGCAGTATTTT.

This clonotype has ten or more counts. The V and J genes are TRBV4-1 and TRBJ1-1; D not certain. The CDR3 consists of 14 residues. Germline V gives CDR1 MGHRA, CDR2 YSYEKL. Trimming took 1 base from V and 0 from J, leaving 6 bases between them. The CDR3 sequence: CASSQGLLNTEAFF. CDR3 DNA: TGCGCCAGCAGCCAAGGGCTGTTGAACACTGAAGCTTTCTTT.

There are many counts of this clonotype. The rearrangement links TRBV12-3 or TRBV12-4 to TRBJ1-1; unclear D gene. This CDR3 is built from 13 residues. Trimming removed 1 base at V and 3 bases at J, with 6 bases between. The CDR3 here is CASSLVSYTEAFF. CDR3 in DNA: TGTGCCAGCAGTTTAGTCAGCTACACTGAAGCTTTCTTT.

This clonotype appeared many times. This rearrangement joins TRBV20-1 to TRBJ1-1; 9 positions agree with TRBD1. Trimming took 3 bases from V and 5 from J; bases not matched to a gene: 7. The CDR3 has 14 residues. Germline V gene lookup returns CDR1 DFQATT and CDR2 SNEGSKA (reference sequence). CDR3 amino acids: CSARRTGVWTEAFF. The CDR3 region has the DNA TGCAGTGCTAGGAGGACAGGGGTTTGGACTGAAGCTTTCTTT.

This clonotype came up many times. J is TRBJ2-7 and V is TRBV27; tentative D call: TRBD2 (6 bases). This CDR3 has 15 amino acids. The germline V gene has CDR1 MNHEY and CDR2 SMNVEV (reference sequence). With 0 bases removed from V and 4 bases from J, the gap between germline ends came to 13 bases. CDR3 in amino acids: CASSLSWSGDYEQYF. The CDR3 bases are TGTGCCAGCAGTTTATCATGGTCGGGGGATTACGAGCAGTACTTC.

In this sample, this clonotype turned up once. The V call is TRBV10-2, the J call TRBJ2-7; 8 nucleotides agree with TRBD2. CDR1 is WSHSY and CDR2 is SAAADI in the germline V gene. The CDR3 contains 14 residues. The V and J ends lost 7 bases and 2 bases, in that order; junction bases with no gene match: 7. CDR3 sequence: CASNLNGGAYEQYF. In DNA, the CDR3 is TGCGCCAGCAACCTTAACGGGGGGGCCTACGAGCAGTACTTC.

This clonotype has ten or more counts. V gene TRBV12-3 or TRBV12-4 combines with J gene TRBJ2-1, with 11 bases matching TRBD2. The junction had 9 bases not matched to a gene; V was cut back by 7 bases and J by 4 bases. There are 16 residues in the CDR3. The CDR3: CASTISGGVGYNEQFF. In DNA form, the CDR3 reads TGTGCCAGCACCATTAGCGGGGGGGTCGGGTACAATGAGCAGTTCTTC.

In its sample, this clonotype was seen a few times. CDR3 bases: TGTGCCAGCATTGAGGGGGTTAATGAAAAACTGTTTTTT. Its translation: CASIEGVNEKLFF. The rearrangement links TRBV28 to TRBJ1-4; tentatively, D is TRBD1 (6 bases). CDR1 MDHEN and CDR2 SYDVKM come from the germline V gene. Trimming removed 7 bases from V and 4 bases from J, with 10 bases in between. There are 13 residues in the CDR3.

This clonotype was seen many times. This sequence joins TRBV3-1 and TRBJ2-7; D not resolved. Germline V gene data show CDR1 as LGHDT and CDR2 as YNNKEL (reference sequence). This CDR3 is 12 amino acids long. V lost 4 bases to trimming and J lost 7 bases, with 11 bases between them. The DNA for the CDR3 is TGTGCCAGCAGCCGCCCCGGTGGGGAGCAGTACTTC. This codes for CASSRPGGEQYF.